This TCR beta chain emerged from a study of T cell repertoires in aging, cancer and after chemotherapy. For the study at large: Donors were grouped into six age bands spanning 30 or younger through 70 or older.

The germline V gene encodes CDR1 SGHTA and CDR2 FQGNSA. This CDR3 is built from 14 residues. The germline V and J ends were trimmed by 1 base and 1 base, with 8 bases remaining between them. The table lists this clonotype with a few counts. What it binds is not known. The template was genomic DNA from peripheral blood, not RNA. Study-wide results and caveats: Compared with age-matched healthy donors, untreated hematological or solid cancer patients showed higher blood TCR clonality.

TRB rearrangements spanning V, D and J were amplified using mixed TRB-A/B primers. In TCRdb, the multiplex PCR reads were re-called with MiXCR into one record per CDR3 protein. The sample yields about 2,000 distinct CDR3 sequences, 25% to 40% seen once. The clonotype comes from a human donor with a solid tumor. The chain is built from TRBV7-2 and TRBJ2-7; D is undetermined. The sample comprised blood. The CDR3 DNA sequence: TGTGCCAGCAGCTTAGGTGGGAATTCCTACGAGCAGTACTTC. Amino acids: CASSLGGNSYEQYF.